This TCR beta chain stems from a study of beta chain features in type 1 diabetes (dated 2018 in TCRdb). Broadly, across the study: Mean age, gender distribution, total cell number and subset yield were not different between patients and healthy donors. Across all samples, around 100 million sorted cells were examined, and cell number per subset correlated strongly with RNA yield. The study compared the TCRB repertoires of sorted circulating CD4+ T cell subsets in recently diagnosed type 1 diabetes patients with those in matched healthy donors. Regulatory and stem cell-like memory subsets were obtained from only 8 patients and about 8 healthy donors, while naive and central memory subsets were obtained from all 30 or so donors.

As for this clone: The antigen it binds to is not known. No much larger clonotype is one base removed from it; base qualities were not supplied.

From each donor, a single peripheral blood sample of around 120 mL on average was drawn into heparinised tubes. A BD FACSAria II and a panel including CD45RO, CCR7, CD25, CD127, CD95 and CD27 were used to sort naive, central memory, regulatory and stem cell-like memory CD4+ T cells. All sorted populations exceeded 95% purity. PBMCs were separated immediately by Lymphoprep density gradient centrifugation and were stained directly, without being cultured. So that batch effects would be minimized, each experiment stained and sorted samples in pairs, pairing one healthy donor with one patient. The entire amount of isolated RNA was reverse transcribed using the High Capacity cDNA Reverse Transcription Kit, so the sequenced TCRB transcripts were expressed ones. Deep immunoSEQ sequencing was performed on naive, central memory and regulatory T cell samples, with an average of around 3.4 million total reads per sample. After sorted cells were lysed in RLT buffer, RNA was extracted with DNase-treated RNeasy Micro or Mini kits, with the choice depending on cell number. To prevent cross-contamination, every cell subset was processed on its own, while patient and healthy donor samples were processed together. Using the immunoSEQ multiplex PCR, TCRB sequences were amplified from cDNA into 87-bp fragments spanning the CDR3 region. Sequencing of the amplicons was done on the Illumina HiSeq platform. The study's processing was this. Synthetic template baselines were used to correct PCR bias computationally, reads within Hamming distance 2 were collapsed, and singletons that could not be merged were discarded. Reads were aligned against IMGT to assign V, D and J genes, CDR3 length and insertions or deletions at six rearrangement sites. Clonotype counts were normalized to sorted cell number within each subset before computing true diversity and Gini coefficients with the tcR R package. Repertoire sharing was quantified using the overlap coefficient calculated on TCRB nucleotide sequences. Out-of-frame TCRB sequences from naive cells were analyzed to stand in for the pre-selection repertoire. TCRdb carries this immuneACCESS record with in-frame sequences only. Its versions omit some clonotypes, under half of them owing to an unresolved V gene in the studies checked, with the rest unexplained. V and J calls and clone size are as listed in that table; D and trimming were resolved from the DNA. The sample data list nearly 700,000 clones, and roughly an eighth of these were observed just once. The ten top clones hold less than 0.025% of the sample.

Study-wide findings and limitations: At VDJ recombination sites, type 1 diabetes patients had fewer insertions and more deleted nucleotides, which implies abnormalities in thymic rearrangement. Because the HLA sub-analyses included only small numbers of individuals, any influence of HLA type on TCRB rearrangement was left unresolved. Because cDNA rather than genomic DNA was sequenced, highly expressing activated cells could have been over-represented, although no difference in activation and CD3 levels was found between groups. Type 1 diabetes patients showed a moderate but significant shortening of TCRB CDR3 length in all four CD4+ subsets. Shorter templates might have been favored by PCR, but patient and control samples were amplified and corrected together, so both groups would have been affected equally by any skew. Naive, central memory and regulatory TCRB repertoires appeared to be more similar among patients than among healthy donors.

The CDR3 contains 15 residues, cysteine and phenylalanine counted. Just the 45-base CDR3 DNA is kept, in frame starting at base 1. According to the germline V gene, CDR1 reads SGHTA and CDR2 reads FQGNSA. V was cut back by 3 bases and J by 0 bases, leaving a gap of 9 bases between them. The sequence links TRBV7-2 to TRBJ1-5; the D gene identity is not certain. The sequenced sample was naive CD4+ T cells from blood. The cell subset or site tag for this specimen amounts to: true naive CD4+ T cells. This clonotype originated in a man aged 18 to 30 with type 1 diabetes. The nucleotides read TGTGCCAGCAGCTTGGGCACCTATAGCAATCAGCCCCAGCATTTT. Its protein reads: CASSLGTYSNQPQHF.